These 26 T cell receptor beta chains were sequenced from one sample in a study of blood T cell repertoires in COVID-19. The data were produced by immunoSEQ multiplex PCR, yet TCRdb's version contains in-frame clones alone and is incomplete. The table has approximately 200,000 clones, approximately 91% seen once; the top ten hold 2.5% to 3.5%. Sequenced material: peripheral blood. These receptor sequences come from an older woman with acute or convalescent COVID-19.

Of note for this clone: Compared with germline, one end of the junction differs, possibly owing to a read error. The chain uses TRBV19 and TRBJ1-3; a weak D match, TRBD1 (6 bases). Per the germline V gene, CDR1 is LNHDA and CDR2 is SQIVND (reference sequence). The CDR3 contains 16 residues. CDR3 protein: CASSRATGISGNTIYF. The CDR3 region has the DNA TGTGCCAGCAGTAGGGCAACAGGGATATCTGGAAACACCATATATTTT.

This chain joins TRBV27 and TRBJ1-4; D unclear. Germline CDR1 and CDR2: MNHEY and SMNVEV (reference sequence). V was trimmed by 5 bases and J by 0 bases, leaving 10 bases between them. This CDR3 has 15 residues. This chain's CDR3 is CASSPAWPTNEKLFF. In DNA, the CDR3 is TGTGCCAGCAGTCCCGCCTGGCCAACTAATGAAAAACTGTTTTTT.

CDR3 coding DNA: TGTGCCAGCAGCTTAGATCAGGGAGTAGCGGCAATCTCCTACGAGCAGTACTTC. This gives the protein CASSLDQGVAAISYEQYF. The J gene is TRBJ2-7, the V gene TRBV11-2, with D possibly TRBD2 on 6 matching bases. The CDR3 length is 18 residues. CDR1 and CDR2 (germline): SGHAT, FQNNGV. V was shortened by 0 bases and J by 0 bases, with 18 bases between the two germline ends.

This chain uses TRBV6-5 with TRBJ2-1; D gene unclear. CDR1 and CDR2 from the germline V gene are MNHEY and SVGAGI. The CDR3 consists of 12 residues. V lost 3 bases and J 7 bases, leaving 7 bases between the germline ends. CDR3 DNA sequence: TGTGCCAGCAGTTATACGCGAAATGAGCAGTTCTTC. Translation: CASSYTRNEQFF.

Points on this clone: At the DNA level, this CDR3 is encoded by other sequences in the same sample as well. V and J are TRBV19 and TRBJ2-2, with TRBD1 matching 7 bases. CDR3 size: 15 residues. J was trimmed by 0 bases and V by 2 bases; bases with no gene match: 0. CDR1 is LNHDA and CDR2 is SQIVND in the germline V gene (reference sequence). The CDR3 loop is CASSIQGANTGELFF. The CDR3 nucleotides are TGTGCCAGTAGTATACAGGGGGCGAACACCGGGGAGCTGTTTTTT. Based on the CDR3 plus reference TRBV19 and TRBJ2-2, the full variable domain is DGGITQSPKYLFRKEGQNVTLSCEQNLNHDAMYWYRQDPGQGLRLIYYSQIVNDFQKGDIAEGYSVSREKKESFPLTVTSAQKNPTAFYLCASSIQGANTGELFFGEGSRLTVL.

The chain links TRBV5-1 to TRBJ2-1, with 13 bases aligning to TRBD2. The CDR3 totals 15 residues. Germline V gives CDR1 SGHRS, CDR2 YFSETQ. V lost 4 bases to trimming and J lost 8 bases; unmatched junction nucleotides: 6. This CDR3 is CASSELAGGSDEQFF. In DNA, the CDR3 is TGCGCCAGCAGCGAACTAGCGGGAGGGTCGGATGAGCAGTTCTTC.

V usage is TRBV5-1 and J usage is TRBJ1-2, with D possibly TRBD1 on 5 matching bases. The CDR3 extends over 14 amino acids. Germline assignment: CDR1 SGHRS and CDR2 YFSETQ. Between the trimmed V and J ends, which lost 3 bases and 9 bases, there was a span of 18 bases. The CDR3 sequence is CASSWEGGGTSYTF. The CDR3 DNA sequence: TGCGCCAGCAGCTGGGAGGGTGGGGGTACGAGCTACACCTTC.

In DNA form, the CDR3 reads TGTGCCAGCAGCTGGTCGGCGGGAACCTACGAGCAGTACTTC. Translated, it gives CASSWSAGTYEQYF. The chain links TRBV5-5 to TRBJ2-7; TRBD2 is a possible D gene (6 bases). Germline values: CDR1 SGHKS, CDR2 YYEKEE (reference sequence). V lost 3 bases, J lost 2 bases, and 12 bases lay in between. This CDR3 region has 14 residues.

J is TRBJ1-2 and V is TRBV30; 8 nucleotides agree with TRBD1. This CDR3 is 15 amino acids long. Germline assignment: CDR1 GTSNPN and CDR2 SVGIG (reference sequence). Trimming took 1 base from V and 7 from J; bases not matched to a gene: 11. The CDR3 DNA reads TGTGCCTGGAGTGCCGGACAGGGAGGATTTAGTGGCTACACCTTC. As protein: CAWSAGQGGFSGYTF.

The chain links TRBV3-1 (or the pseudogene TRBV3-2) to TRBJ1-2; 8 bases match TRBD1. V lost 1 base to trimming and J lost 8 bases; unmatched junction nucleotides: 6. Germline-derived CDR1 and CDR2 are LGHDT and YNNKEL (reference sequence). The CDR3 has 14 amino acids. DNA for the CDR3: TGTGCCAGCAGCCAAGGTCAGGGGGCGGGAGGCTACACCTTC. Protein product: CASSQGQGAGGYTF.

The chain joins TRBV6-5 to TRBJ1-3; the D is unclear. Germline values: CDR1 MNHEY, CDR2 SVGAGI. Between the trimmed V and J ends, which lost 8 bases and 0 bases, there was a span of 5 bases. The CDR3 runs to 12 residues. Here the CDR3 reads CASVYSGNTIYF. For the CDR3, the DNA is TGTGCCAGCGTCTACTCTGGAAACACCATATATTTT.

This chain links TRBV28 with TRBJ2-1; D perhaps matches TRBD2 (8 bases). Per germline, CDR1 MDHEN and CDR2 SYDVKM. CDR3 length equals 16 residues. Trimming left V 4 bases short and J 2 bases short, with 15 bases between. The CDR3 loop is CASSYHSGTAYNEQFF. CDR3 coding DNA: TGTGCCAGCAGTTACCATAGCGGGACAGCCTACAATGAGCAGTTCTTC.

The J gene is TRBJ2-7, the V gene TRBV6-2 or TRBV6-3; the D gene is possibly TRBD2 (6 bases). This CDR3 has 15 amino acids. The germline gives CDR1 MNHEY, CDR2 SVGEGT. V was cut by 5 bases and J by 6 bases, with 20 bases left in between. The CDR3 region has the DNA TGTGCCAGCAGTCTCCACGGGGGTGCGTCTTCCGAGCAGTACTTC. Its translation: CASSLHGGASSEQYF.

V usage is TRBV3-1 (or the pseudogene TRBV3-2) and J usage is TRBJ2-2, with 11 bases lining up with TRBD2. Germline assignment: CDR1 LGHDT and CDR2 YNNKEL (reference sequence). The CDR3 loop spans 17 amino acids. The trim removed 0 bases at V and 7 bases at J, leaving 7 bases unmatched. In DNA, the CDR3 is TGTGCCAGCAGCCAAGATAGTAGCGGGAGGGCCGGCGGGGAGCTGTTTTTT. Translating gives CASSQDSSGRAGGELFF.

This chain uses TRBV27 with TRBJ2-1; 8 bases fit TRBD1. This CDR3 comprises 15 residues. Germline CDR1 reads MNHEY; CDR2 reads SMNVEV (reference sequence). The trim removed 5 bases at V and 8 bases at J, leaving 11 bases unmatched. The CDR3 loop is CASSPQTGVRDEQFF. The CDR3, as DNA: TGTGCCAGCAGTCCTCAGACAGGGGTTCGGGATGAGCAGTTCTTC.

V gene TRBV10-3 combines with J gene TRBJ2-2; TRBD2 aligns across 7 bases. The CDR3 length is 15 residues. Trimming took 3 bases from V and 4 from J; bases not matched to a gene: 5. Germline V gene sequence: CDR1 ENHRY, CDR2 SYGVKD. DNA for the CDR3: TGTGCCATCAGTGATCGGGGGGTTGGCACCGGGGAGCTGTTTTTT. This translates into CAISDRGVGTGELFF.

This CDR3 is CASRGAAGEQYF. CDR3 sequence (DNA): TGTGCCAGCCGGGGGGCCGCAGGCGAGCAGTACTTC. This chain connects TRBV11-3 to TRBJ2-7; D is possibly TRBD2 (7 bases). The CDR3 sequence is 12 residues long. Germline-derived CDR1 and CDR2 are SGHNT and YENEEA. Trimming left V 8 bases short and J 6 bases short, with 14 bases between.

This chain links TRBV7-9 with TRBJ2-3; 8 bases match TRBD2. Trimming removed 1 base from V and 1 base from J; junction bases left unmatched: 10. This CDR3 region has 18 residues. CDR1 and CDR2 from the germline V gene are SEHNR and FQNEAQ (reference sequence). CDR3 region: CASSLGFLRGAGTDTQYF. CDR3 coding DNA: TGTGCCAGCAGCTTAGGATTCTTGCGGGGGGCCGGCACAGATACGCAGTATTTT. Filled out from reference TRBV7-9 and TRBJ2-3, the complete variable domain reads DTGVSQNPRHKITKRGQNVTFRCDPISEHNRLYWYRQTLGQGPEFLTYFQNEAQLEKSRLLSDRFSAERPKGSFSTLEIQRTEQGDSAMYLCASSLGFLRGAGTDTQYFGPGTRLTVL.

This chain joins TRBV28 and TRBJ1-2, with TRBD1 matching over 8 bases. Per the germline V gene, CDR1 is MDHEN and CDR2 is SYDVKM. Trimming at V came to 8 bases and at J to 6 bases, leaving 17 bases not matched to a gene. The CDR3 is made up of 16 amino acids. CDR3 amino acids: CASGATTGTGSNGYTF. Here the CDR3 DNA reads TGTGCCAGCGGCGCCACGACCGGGACAGGATCGAATGGCTACACCTTC.

This clone was seen a single time. The chain links TRBV28 to TRBJ1-3, with D uncertain. Per the germline V gene, CDR1 is MDHEN and CDR2 is SYDVKM. This CDR3 has 11 residues. V was cut by 6 bases and J by 4 bases, with 4 bases left in between. The CDR3 DNA reads as TGTGCCAGCAGACTCGGAAACACCATATATTTT. This gives the protein CASRLGNTIYF. The full variable domain, with the rest looked up from reference TRBV28 and TRBJ1-3, is DVKVTQSSRYLVKRTGEKVFLECVQDMDHENMFWYRQDPGLGLRLIYFSYDVKMKEKGDIPEGYSVSREKKERFSLILESASTNQTSMYLCASRLGNTIYFGEGSWLTVV.

V and J are TRBV2 and TRBJ2-5; perhaps TRBD1 as D (6 bases). The V end was cut by 5 bases, the J end by 5 bases, with 12 bases between. CDR1 and CDR2 (germline): SNHLY, FYNNEI. The CDR3 covers 13 residues. The CDR3: CASSRGRGETQYF. The DNA for the CDR3 is TGTGCCAGCAGTAGGGGTAGGGGGGAGACCCAGTACTTC.

The gene calls are TRBV7-6 and TRBJ2-1; D is unclear. Deletions cut 5 bases from V and 4 bases from J, with 21 bases between. Germline-derived CDR1 and CDR2 are SGHVS and FNYEAQ. The CDR3 covers 17 residues. CDR3 in DNA: TGTGCCAGCAGCCAAATACAATCAACAGTGTTGTACAATGAGCAGTTCTTC. It yields the protein CASSQIQSTVLYNEQFF. The full variable domain, rest sourced from reference TRBV7-6 and TRBJ2-1, is GAGVSQSPRYKVTKRGQDVALRCDPISGHVSLYWYRQALGQGPEFLTYFNYEAQQDKSGLPNDRFSAERPEGSISTLTIQRTEQRDSAMYRCASSQIQSTVLYNEQFFGPGTRLTVL.

This clone has a single count. The CDR3, as DNA: TGTGCCAGCAGCCTTTGGGACTCCAATCAGCCCCAGCATTTT. It specifies CASSLWDSNQPQHF. The gene calls are TRBV5-6 and TRBJ1-5, with a tentative D call TRBD1 (5 bases). The germline gives CDR1 SGHDT, CDR2 YYEEEE. V was trimmed by 4 bases and J by 3 bases, leaving 11 bases between them. This CDR3 spans 14 amino acids.

The V and J genes are TRBV12-5 and TRBJ2-7, with a possible D match to TRBD1 (5 bases). This CDR3 is 13 amino acids long. V lost 6 bases to trimming and J lost 3 bases, with 12 bases between them. Germline-derived CDR1 and CDR2 are LGHNT and FRNRAP. CDR3 loop: CASGSDILYEQYF. The CDR3 DNA is TGTGCTAGTGGATCGGACATACTCTACGAGCAGTACTTC.

V and J are TRBV4-1 and TRBJ2-3; TRBD1 matches at 8 bases. Unmatched junction bases numbered 3, after V lost 3 bases and J lost 4 bases. CDR3 length: 14 amino acids. The germline V gene has CDR1 MGHRA and CDR2 YSYEKL. The CDR3 loop reads CASSHRQGPDTQYF. CDR3 in DNA: TGCGCCAGCAGCCACAGACAGGGGCCAGATACGCAGTATTTT.

This chain uses TRBV6-5 with TRBJ2-1; a weak D match, TRBD1 (5 bases). Germline lookup yields CDR1 MNHEY and CDR2 SVGAGI. The ends were cut back, 7 bases at V and 2 bases at J, with 12 bases in the middle. CDR3 size: 14 residues. The CDR3 loop is CASKGVAAYNEQFF. DNA of the CDR3: TGTGCCAGCAAAGGGGTGGCGGCCTACAATGAGCAGTTCTTC.